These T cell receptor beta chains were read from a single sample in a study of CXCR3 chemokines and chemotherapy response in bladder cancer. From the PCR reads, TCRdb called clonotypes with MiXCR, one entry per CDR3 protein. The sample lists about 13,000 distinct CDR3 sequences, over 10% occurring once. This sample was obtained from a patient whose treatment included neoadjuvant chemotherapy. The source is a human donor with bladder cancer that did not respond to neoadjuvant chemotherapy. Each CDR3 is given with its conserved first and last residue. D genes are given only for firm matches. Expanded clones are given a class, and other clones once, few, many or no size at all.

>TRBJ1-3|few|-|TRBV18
CASSPSTGRNTIYF
TGTGCCAGCTCACCATCTACAGGACGGAATACCATATATTTT
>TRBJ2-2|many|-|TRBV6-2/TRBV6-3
CASSYVREAGELFF
TGTGCCAGCAGTTATGTCAGGGAGGCCGGGGAGCTGTTTTTT
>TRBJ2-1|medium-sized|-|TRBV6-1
CASTGGLAVSYNEQFF
TGTGCCAGCACCGGTGGGTTGGCAGTCTCCTACAATGAGCAGTTCTTC
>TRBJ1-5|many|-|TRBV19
CASTPRGVQPQHF
TGTGCCAGTACCCCCCGAGGAGTGCAGCCCCAGCATTTT
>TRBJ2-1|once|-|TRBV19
CASSGIYNEQFF
TGTGCCAGTAGTGGGATTTACAATGAGCAGTTCTTC
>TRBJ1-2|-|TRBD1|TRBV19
CASSTGLGYTF
TGTGCCAGTTCGACAGGGCTTGGCTACACCTTC
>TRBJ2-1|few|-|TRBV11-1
CASSLIGFSSYNEQFF
TGTGCCAGCAGCTTAATTGGGTTTAGCTCCTACAATGAGCAGTTCTTC
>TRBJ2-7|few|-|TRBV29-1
CSVWGGTSYEQYF
TGCAGCGTCTGGGGGGGCACCTCCTACGAGCAGTACTTC
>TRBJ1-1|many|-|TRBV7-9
CASSRSGGSTEAFF
TGTGCCAGCAGCCGTTCGGGGGGGTCCACTGAAGCTTTCTTT
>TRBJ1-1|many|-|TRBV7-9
CASSLESHRLAEAFF
TGTGCCAGCAGCTTAGAAAGCCACCGTCTGGCTGAAGCTTTCTTT
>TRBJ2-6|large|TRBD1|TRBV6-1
CAINRGPGANVLTF
TGTGCCATCAACAGGGGGCCAGGGGCCAACGTCCTGACTTTC
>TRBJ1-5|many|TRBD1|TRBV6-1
CASSDSQGGQPQHF
TGTGCCAGCAGTGATTCTCAGGGGGGACAGCCCCAGCATTTT
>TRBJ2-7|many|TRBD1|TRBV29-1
CSVGQGAYEQYF
TGCAGCGTCGGACAGGGCGCCTACGAGCAGTACTTC
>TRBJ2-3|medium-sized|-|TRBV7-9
CASSPRAATGDTQYF
TGTGCCAGCAGCCCTAGGGCAGCGACAGGAGATACGCAGTATTTT
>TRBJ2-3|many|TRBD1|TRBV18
CASSPRGQGSSTDTQYF
TGTGCCAGCTCACCAAGGGGACAGGGATCAAGCACAGATACGCAGTATTTT
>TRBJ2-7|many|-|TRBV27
CASSSLGGSEQYF
TGTGCCAGCAGCTCTTTAGGGGGGAGCGAGCAGTACTTC
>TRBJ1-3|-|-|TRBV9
CASSLAGDSGNTIYF
TGTGCCAGCAGCCTAGCGGGGGACTCTGGAAACACCATATATTTT
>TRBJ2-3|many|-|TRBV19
CASSPRTDTQYF
TGTGCCAGTAGTCCACGCACAGATACGCAGTATTTT
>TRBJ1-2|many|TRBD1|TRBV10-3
CAISEEGGTGRAGYTF
TGTGCCATCAGTGAAGAAGGAGGGACAGGGAGAGCTGGCTACACCTTC
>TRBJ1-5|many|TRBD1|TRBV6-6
CASSIQQGATSQPQHF
TGTGCCAGCAGCATCCAACAGGGGGCTACGAGTCAGCCCCAGCATTTT
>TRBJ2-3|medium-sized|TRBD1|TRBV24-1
CATSDTQGDQHTQYF
TGTGCCACCAGTGACACGCAGGGGGACCAACATACGCAGTATTTT
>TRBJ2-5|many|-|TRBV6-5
CASSYSGGQQETQYF
TGTGCCAGCAGTTACTCCGGGGGGCAACAAGAGACCCAGTACTTC
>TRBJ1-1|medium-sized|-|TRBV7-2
CASTTLRRGTEAFF
TGTGCCAGCACCACCCTCAGAAGGGGCACTGAAGCTTTCTTT
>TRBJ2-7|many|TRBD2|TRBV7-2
CASSLGTSGGSSYEQYF
TGTGCCAGCAGCTTGGGGACTAGCGGGGGGAGCTCCTACGAGCAGTACTTC
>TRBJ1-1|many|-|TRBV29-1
CSAALNTEAFF
TGCAGCGCCGCATTGAACACTGAAGCTTTCTTT
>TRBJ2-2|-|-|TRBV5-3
CARTAGTNTGELFF
TGTGCCAGAACCGCGGGAACAAACACCGGGGAGCTGTTTTTT
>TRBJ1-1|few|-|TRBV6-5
CASSGGGVRTEAFF
TGTGCCAGCAGTGGCGGGGGGGTGAGGACTGAAGCTTTCTTT
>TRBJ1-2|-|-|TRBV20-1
CSARDPLGSNYGYTF
TGCAGTGCTAGAGATCCCCTCGGCAGCAACTATGGCTACACCTTC
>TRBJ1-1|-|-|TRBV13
CASSFTNMNTEAFF
TGTGCCAGCAGCTTCACAAACATGAACACTGAAGCTTTCTTT
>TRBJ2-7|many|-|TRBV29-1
CSVEAGQGGYEQYF
TGCAGCGTTGAAGCGGGTCAGGGGGGGTACGAGCAGTACTTC
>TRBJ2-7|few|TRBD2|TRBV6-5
CASSYSLASGEYEQYF
TGTGCCAGCAGTTATAGTCTAGCTAGCGGGGAGTACGAGCAGTACTTC
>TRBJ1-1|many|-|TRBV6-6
CASSYRGGGVGAFF
TGTGCCAGCAGTTACCGAGGGGGGGGTGTGGGGGCTTTCTTT
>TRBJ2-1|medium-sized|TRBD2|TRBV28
CASSLGLAGRNEQFF
TGTGCCAGCAGCCTGGGACTAGCGGGACGGAATGAGCAGTTCTTC
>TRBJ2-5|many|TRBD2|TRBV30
CAWTSGRALFAETQYF
TGTGCCTGGACTAGCGGGAGGGCCCTCTTTGCGGAGACCCAGTACTTC
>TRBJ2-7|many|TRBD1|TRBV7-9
CASSLRGDRGYEQYF
TGTGCCAGCAGCTTAAGAGGAGACAGGGGCTACGAGCAGTACTTC
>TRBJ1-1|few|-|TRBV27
CASSLPWGGTDTEAFF
TGTGCCAGCAGCCTACCCTGGGGGGGGACGGACACTGAAGCTTTCTTT
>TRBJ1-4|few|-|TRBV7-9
CASSSQDTLSEKLFF
TGTGCCAGCAGCTCACAAGACACGCTTAGTGAAAAACTGTTTTTT
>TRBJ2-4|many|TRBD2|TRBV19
CASSISSGGAMGAKNIQYF
TGTGCCAGTAGTATTTCTAGCGGGGGGGCTATGGGAGCCAAAAACATTCAGTACTTC
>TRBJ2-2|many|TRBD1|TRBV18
CASSPRSLAGTENTGELFF
TGTGCCAGCTCACCACGGAGTTTAGCCGGGACAGAAAACACCGGGGAGCTGTTTTTT
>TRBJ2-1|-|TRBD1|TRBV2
CASSPPGTGDNEQFF
TGTGCCAGCAGCCCCCCCGGGACAGGTGACAATGAGCAGTTCTTC